The 4 T cell receptor beta chains below were found in one sample sequenced in a study of blood T cells in healthy people across ages. Together with a sample-barcoded 5' primer, a J-beta primer mix was included in a second PCR lasting roughly 6 to 12 cycles. TCRdb ran MiXCR on the 5' RACE reads and lists one entry per CDR3 protein. This table has approximately 780,000 distinct CDR3 sequences, roughly 24% appearing once. This sample also belongs to another study, concerning T cells of mothers and their children.

The sample consisted of blood. These receptors all come from a boy between 10 and 17 years old in good health.

The V call is TRBV28, the J call TRBJ2-5; 10 nucleotides match TRBD2. The CDR3 runs to 15 residues. Germline CDR1 MDHEN, CDR2 SYDVKM. Losses at the gene ends were 4 bases for V and 3 bases for J; bases not matched to a gene: 5. CDR3 amino acids: CASSSTGTSEETQYF. CDR3 DNA: TGTGCCAGCAGTTCGACCGGGACTAGCGAAGAGACCCAGTACTTC.

V is TRBV5-1 and J is TRBJ1-1, with 7 bases matching TRBD1. This CDR3 has 16 residues. Germline assignment: CDR1 SGHRS and CDR2 YFSETQ. V lost 5 bases and J lost 4; bases outside the gene matches: 14. The CDR3 bases are TGCGCCAGCAGTTACTCCCCAGGGGGGGCGATCACTGAAGCTTTCTTT. This gives the protein CASSYSPGGAITEAFF.

This clonotype showed up just a few times. The J gene is TRBJ1-2, the V gene TRBV5-1, with D possibly matching TRBD1 (6 bases). The CDR3 runs 14 residues. CDR1 is SGHRS and CDR2 is YFSETQ in the germline V gene. V lost 4 bases and J lost 2, with 12 bases in between. The CDR3 reads CASSPDSKNYGYTF. Written as DNA, the CDR3 is TGCGCCAGCAGCCCGGACAGCAAAAACTATGGCTACACCTTC. Variable domain in full (rest from reference TRBV5-1 and TRBJ1-2): KAGVTQTPRYLIKTRGQQVTLSCSPISGHRSVSWYQQTPGQGLQFLFEYFSETQRNKGNFPGRFSGRQFSNSRSEMNVSTLELGDSALYLCASSPDSKNYGYTFGSGTRLTVV.

The chain carries TRBV29-1 and TRBJ1-4; the D gene is possibly TRBD1 (5 bases). Per the germline V gene, CDR1 is SQVTM and CDR2 is ANQGSEA. The CDR3 spans 12 residues. The V end lost 4 bases, the J end lost 6 bases, and 9 bases lay between the germline ends. The DNA for the CDR3 is TGCAGCGTTGGGGGCAGGGATGAAAAACTGTTTTTT. Translated, it gives CSVGGRDEKLFF.